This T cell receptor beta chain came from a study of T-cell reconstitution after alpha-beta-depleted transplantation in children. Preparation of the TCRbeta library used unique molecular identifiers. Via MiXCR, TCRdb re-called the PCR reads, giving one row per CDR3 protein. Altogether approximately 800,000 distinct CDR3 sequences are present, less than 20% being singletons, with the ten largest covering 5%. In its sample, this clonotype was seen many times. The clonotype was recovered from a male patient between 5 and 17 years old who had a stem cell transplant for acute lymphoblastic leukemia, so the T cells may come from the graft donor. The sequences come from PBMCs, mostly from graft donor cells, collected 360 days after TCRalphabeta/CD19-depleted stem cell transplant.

For the CDR3, the DNA is TGTGCCATCAGTAGAGGACTAGCGGACCCCTACGAGCAGTACTTC. Translating it yields CAISRGLADPYEQYF. The V call is TRBV10-3, the J call TRBJ2-7, with TRBD2 identical over 10 bases. The germline V gene has CDR1 ENHRY and CDR2 SYGVKD. J gave up 2 bases and V 5 bases, and 6 bases lay outside the gene matches. The CDR3 runs 15 residues.